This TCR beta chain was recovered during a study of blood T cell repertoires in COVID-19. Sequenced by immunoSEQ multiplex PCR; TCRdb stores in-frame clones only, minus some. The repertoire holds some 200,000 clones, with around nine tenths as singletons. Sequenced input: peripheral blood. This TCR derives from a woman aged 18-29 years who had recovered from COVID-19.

CDR3 loop: CASSARDNIYGYTF. Written as DNA, the CDR3 is TGCGCCAGCAGCGCCCGGGACAATATCTATGGCTACACCTTC. This chain joins TRBV5-1 and TRBJ1-2, with TRBD1 as a possible D gene (6 bases). Germline-derived CDR1 and CDR2 are SGHRS and YFSETQ. Trimming left V 4 bases short and J 4 bases short, with 14 bases between. The CDR3 loop spans 14 amino acids.